Given below is one T cell receptor beta chain in context. The data stem from a study of blood T cell repertoires in COVID-19. Study-wide background: Samples came from the United States, Italy and Spain, spanning acute and convalescent COVID-19.

Source study methods: Quantification of nucleated cells was approximated via reference gene primer amplification. Assay: immunoSEQ multiplex PCR; the TCRdb copy retains only in-frame clones and omits some. For V, J and clone size, that table is used; D and trimming come from the DNA. The table records some 150,000 clones, 80% to 90% of them present only once. V was cut by 8 bases and J by 8 bases, with 16 bases left in between. The CDR3 sequence is 14 residues long. Germline lookup yields CDR1 MDHEN and CDR2 SYDVKM. Specimen: peripheral blood. The chain has TRBV28 and TRBJ1-6; unclear D gene. This clonotype was sampled from a woman aged 45-59 years with acute or convalescent COVID-19. In DNA, the CDR3 is TGTGCCAGCGGGAGAAATCCGAGGGATTCACCCCTCCACTTT. Its protein is CASGRNPRDSPLHF.